This TCR beta chain was found in a study of cytomegalovirus exposure and HLA in healthy donors. In regard to this clone: What it recognizes is unknown.

A multiplex PCR was run with 60 Vbeta primers and 13 Jbeta primers. Profiling relied on immunoSEQ multiplex PCR, and the TCRdb table lists in-frame clones only, not all of them. Among some 180,000 clones listed, around 75% were seen once. The study, taken as a whole, reports: As a later analysis showed, a missense DCLRE1C variant was linked to trimming of TCR beta V- and J-genes. Donors were assumed by presence/absence analyses to have roughly uniform sequencing depth.

The CDR3 is 19 residues long. The germline V gene encodes CDR1 SGHVS and CDR2 FNYEAQ. With 0 bases removed from V and 5 bases from J, the gap between germline ends came to 23 bases. Samples came from healthy bone marrow donors. Despite likely unrecorded immune exposures, the donors were nominally healthy at the time of sampling. The sequencing input was PBMCs. V gene TRBV7-6 combines with J gene TRBJ2-1; possible D gene TRBD2, 5 bases. The clonotype was recovered from a female donor in good health and CMV-seronegative. CDR3 bases: TGTGCCAGCAGCTTAGCGGCACCGAGGGTACTAGGAGGAAACAATGAGCAGTTCTTC. Translation gives CASSLAAPRVLGGNNEQFF.